Listed below are T cell receptor beta chains from one sample, sequenced in a study of naive and memory T cell subsets. TCRdb called the 5' RACE reads again in MiXCR, with one record for every CDR3 protein. The sample gives roughly 60,000 distinct CDR3 sequences, roughly 7% of which show up once; 9% to 10% is in the top ten. The origin of the receptors is a male donor in good health. CDR3s include the opening cysteine and the closing phenylalanine or tryptophan. Fields, in order: D gene, clone size, V gene, J gene, CDR3 DNA, CDR3 protein. The D gene is left open where the match is weak. Only some rows state a clone size, as once, few, many or a class for expanded clones.

>NA|few|TRBV12-3/TRBV12-4|TRBJ1-6
TGTGCCAGCAGTCCCCACCCTGGGGGCTCCTATAATTCACCCCTCCACTTT
CASSPHPGGSYNSPLHF
>NA|NA|TRBV19|TRBJ1-5
TGTGCCAGTAGTCCAAGGGGGATGGAGAGTCAGCCCCAGCATTTT
CASSPRGMESQPQHF
>TRBD1|few|TRBV5-1|TRBJ1-5
TGCGCCAGCAGCTTAGGACAGGGGATCAATCAGCCCCAGCATTTT
CASSLGQGINQPQHF
>TRBD2|NA|TRBV3-1|TRBJ2-7
TGTGCCAGCAGCCAAGATCTAGCGGGAGTCAGGGAGCAGTACTTC
CASSQDLAGVREQYF
>NA|few|TRBV7-2|TRBJ2-7
TGTGCCAGCAGCTCATCCGCGACAGGAGCCTACGAGCAGTACTTC
CASSSSATGAYEQYF
>TRBD2|many|TRBV20-1|TRBJ2-1
TGCAGTGCAAACCTAGCGGGTAATGAGCAGTTCTTC
CSANLAGNEQFF
>NA|many|TRBV11-2|TRBJ2-1
TGTGCCAGCAGCTTAGTTACAGGGCCCTACAATGAGCAGTTCTTC
CASSLVTGPYNEQFF
>NA|NA|TRBV5-4|TRBJ2-7
TGTGCCAGCAGCTTGGCCCTGGGCCCGGGGGACGAGCAGTACTTC
CASSLALGPGDEQYF
>TRBD2|NA|TRBV19|TRBJ2-1
TGTGCCAGTACCCCTTGGGGGGAGGGACCCTACAATGAGCAGTTCTTC
CASTPWGEGPYNEQFF
>NA|many|TRBV29-1|TRBJ2-5
TGCAGCGTTAAGGTGGCACAAGAGACCCAGTACTTC
CSVKVAQETQYF
>NA|many|TRBV11-3|TRBJ2-5
TGTGCCAGCAGCTCCCGCTCCGGGGAGACCCAGTACTTC
CASSSRSGETQYF
>TRBD2|few|TRBV20-1|TRBJ2-7
TGCAGTGCTACATCCCGGTTGGGGCTAGCGGTGAGGGCCTACGAGCAGTACTTC
CSATSRLGLAVRAYEQYF
>TRBD1|many|TRBV5-1|TRBJ1-2
TGCGCCAGCACGGGACAGGGGGCGGATGGCTACACCTTC
CASTGQGADGYTF
>NA|many|TRBV6-1|TRBJ2-2
TGTGCCAGCAGTGAAACGACAGGCGTCGGGGAGCTGTTTTTT
CASSETTGVGELFF
>NA|many|TRBV4-1|TRBJ2-1
TGCGCCAGCAGCCAAGCCCCGGACGGGGATGAGCAGTTCTTC
CASSQAPDGDEQFF
>NA|NA|TRBV19|TRBJ1-2
TGTGCCAGTGAATCGATGACGGTCCAACCTCCTCGCTATGGCTACACCTTC
CASESMTVQPPRYGYTF
>TRBD2|NA|TRBV11-2|TRBJ2-1
TGTGCCAGCAGCTTAGATCTAGCGGGGGGATATGAGCAGTTCTTC
CASSLDLAGGYEQFF
>NA|many|TRBV3-1|TRBJ2-1
TGTGCCAGCAGCTGGACCCAAAGGAGGTCCTACAATGAGCAGTTCTTC
CASSWTQRRSYNEQFF
>NA|many|TRBV6-1|TRBJ1-1
TGTGCCAGCGGGTGGACGAACACTGAAGCTTTCTTT
CASGWTNTEAFF
>TRBD2|NA|TRBV20-1|TRBJ2-7
TGCAGTGCTAGGGATAGCGGGAACTCTCCCTACGAGCAGTACTTC
CSARDSGNSPYEQYF
>TRBD1|many|TRBV10-2|TRBJ2-3
TGCGCCAGCAGTGAGTTAGGGGGCTTGGGCACAGATACGCAGTATTTT
CASSELGGLGTDTQYF
>NA|NA|TRBV2|TRBJ1-1
TGTGCCAGCAGTGAAGCGATGGGGCCAGCTTTCTTT
CASSEAMGPAFF
>NA|many|TRBV7-2|TRBJ2-6
TGTGCCAGCAGCTCGCACGCTGCTGGGGCCAACGTCCTGACTTTC
CASSSHAAGANVLTF
>TRBD1|many|TRBV30|TRBJ1-1
TGTGCGGGGAAAAGGGCCCTCTCACAGGGGCTATACACTGAAGCTTTCTTT
CAGKRALSQGLYTEAFF
>TRBD2|few|TRBV7-9|TRBJ2-1
TGTGCCAGCAGACTAGCGGGGGGGGGCTCCTACAATGAGCAGTTCTTC
CASRLAGGGSYNEQFF
>NA|NA|TRBV6-5|TRBJ2-7
TGTGCCAGCCGAGGAGGGGGCATCTACGAGCAGTACTTC
CASRGGGIYEQYF
>TRBD1|NA|TRBV11-1|TRBJ1-5
TGTGCCAGCAGCTTATATGACAGGGAAGAAACTCAGCCCCAGCATTTT
CASSLYDREETQPQHF
>NA|few|TRBV18|TRBJ1-6
TGTGCCAGCTCACAGGAGGGGCGGAATTCACCCCTCCACTTT
CASSQEGRNSPLHF
>NA|many|TRBV2|TRBJ2-3
TGTGCCAGCAGGGCGGACGGTAACACAGATACGCAGTATTTT
CASRADGNTDTQYF
>NA|NA|TRBV18|TRBJ1-1
TGTGCCAGCTCACCAGGCCAGACCAACCCCCGTGAAGCTTTCTTT
CASSPGQTNPREAFF
>TRBD1|many|TRBV29-1|TRBJ2-7
TGCAGCGTCGCGACAGGGGAAGGCTCCTACGAGCAGTACTTC
CSVATGEGSYEQYF
>NA|many|TRBV6-2/TRBV6-3|TRBJ2-5
TGTGCCAGCAGTTACTCCTGGGCGCAAGAGACCCAGTACTTC
CASSYSWAQETQYF
>NA|many|TRBV29-1|TRBJ2-7
TGCAGCGTTGACCGCGGCTACGAGCAGTACTTC
CSVDRGYEQYF
>NA|NA|TRBV29-1|TRBJ1-1
TGCAGCGTTGAGCCGTCGTCCACTGAAGCTTTCTTT
CSVEPSSTEAFF
>TRBD1|few|TRBV30|TRBJ2-1
TGTGCCTGGAGTTCAGGGGGCACCTACAATGAGCAGTTCTTC
CAWSSGGTYNEQFF
>NA|many|TRBV28|TRBJ2-7
TGTGCCAGCTTAAAACCTCAGGGGGGTGGCGAGCAGTACTTC
CASLKPQGGGEQYF
>NA|NA|TRBV29-1|TRBJ1-1
TGCAGCGTTGTACAAATGAACACTGAAGCTTTCTTT
CSVVQMNTEAFF
>NA|few|TRBV29-1|TRBJ1-2
TGCAGCGTTCGTACAGGCGAAGGATATGGCTACACCTTC
CSVRTGEGYGYTF
>NA|NA|TRBV6-5|TRBJ2-3
TGTGCCAGCAGTCGAGACGGGCCCGGCACAGATACGCAGTATTTT
CASSRDGPGTDTQYF
>NA|few|TRBV29-1|TRBJ2-3
TGCAGCGTTTCGAGCTCCTTTGTGTTGGGACCCTCAGATACGCAGTATTTT
CSVSSSFVLGPSDTQYF
>NA|NA|TRBV14|TRBJ2-5
TGTGCCAGCAGCCTCTGGGGGCAGGAGACCCAGTACTTC
CASSLWGQETQYF
>NA|few|TRBV18|TRBJ2-1
TGTGCCAGCTCACCACCGTGGACAGCCAATGAGCAGTTCTTC
CASSPPWTANEQFF
>NA|many|TRBV20-1|TRBJ2-1
TGCAGTGCTCGGCAGGGGAGCGCCTACAATGAGCAGTTCTTC
CSARQGSAYNEQFF
>NA|many|TRBV11-2|TRBJ2-1
TGTGCCAGCAGCTTAGAGCCGGCAAGTCTCCCGACTAGTTTTCCTACTAACAATGAGCAGTTCTTC
CASSLEPASLPTSFPTNNEQFF
>TRBD2|few|TRBV3-1|TRBJ2-7
TGTGCCAGCAGCCTCGGGACTAGCGGGGGCTACGAGCAGTACTTC
CASSLGTSGGYEQYF
>NA|many|TRBV30|TRBJ1-1
TGTGCCTGGAGTACCATTCGGCTGGAGACTGAAGCTTTCTTT
CAWSTIRLETEAFF
>TRBD1|few|TRBV27|TRBJ1-5
TGTGCCAGGAGGCCACCGGGACAGGGAGACCAGCCCCAGCATTTT
CARRPPGQGDQPQHF
>TRBD2|NA|TRBV20-1|TRBJ2-7
TGCAGTGTGAGCGGGAGTGTATACGAGCAGTACTTC
CSVSGSVYEQYF
>NA|many|TRBV14|TRBJ2-2
TGTGCCAGCAGCACCAGGGGGGATTCCGGGGAGCTGTTTTTT
CASSTRGDSGELFF
>NA|few|TRBV7-2|TRBJ1-2
TGTGCCAGCAGCCGCGGGACGGCGTATGGCTACACCTTC
CASSRGTAYGYTF
>TRBD1|few|TRBV7-9|TRBJ2-2
TGTGCCAGCAGCTTGGATATCGGACAGGCCACCGGGGAGCTGTTTTTT
CASSLDIGQATGELFF
>TRBD1|many|TRBV2|TRBJ2-4
TGTGCCAGCAGTGTTGAGCAGGGGGCGCGGAACATTCAGTACTTC
CASSVEQGARNIQYF
>NA|NA|TRBV3-1|TRBJ2-5
TGTGCCAGCAGCTCACTCGGTTGGGGGACCGCCGAAGAGACCCAGTACTTC
CASSSLGWGTAEETQYF
>NA|many|TRBV27|TRBJ2-1
TGTGCCAGCAGTTCGGACACGAGCTCCTACAATGAGCAGTTCTTC
CASSSDTSSYNEQFF
>TRBD1|NA|TRBV11-1|TRBJ1-5
TGTGCCAGCAGCCCTCGGGACAGGGACGGTCGCAATCAGCCCCAGCATTTT
CASSPRDRDGRNQPQHF
>NA|once|TRBV12-5|TRBJ2-5
TGTGCTAGTGGTTTGGGCCGGGAGACCCAGTACTTC
CASGLGRETQYF